This T cell receptor beta chain appears in the sequencing data of a study of T cells in Graves' hyperthyroidism and ophthalmopathy. The source material, RNA transcripts, was used to amplify TCR beta CDR3 regions. A set of HTBI primers served as the primers for a first-round RT-PCR of the TCR CDR3. TCRdb fed the multiplex PCR reads into MiXCR, producing one record per CDR3 protein. The sample includes some 140,000 distinct CDR3 sequences, less than 25% of them seen just once. It was uncontrolled infection, other autoimmune disease, pregnancy or lactation that excluded patients. Diagnosis rested on symptoms, serum thyroxine and TRAb, thyroid ultrasound, and orbital computed tomography. Isolation of PBMCs was performed on 8.5 to 10 ml fresh peripheral blood. The CDR3 is 16 residues long. The V end lost 8 bases, the J end lost 2 bases, and 18 bases lay between the germline ends. The V gene's germline CDR1 is MNHEY and CDR2 SMNVEV (reference sequence).

General study results and limits: Stable hyperthyroidism was told apart from ophthalmopathy by a model built on 13 V-J features.

This clonotype was detected many times. Antigen: not known. The J gene is TRBJ1-4, the V gene TRBV27; D is uncertain. This sequence was found in a woman aged 45-59 years with Graves' hyperthyroidism that later progressed to Graves' ophthalmopathy. Sample: blood. The CDR3 DNA follows: TGTGCCAGCCGTCCCTTCGGCGGTTCCACTAATGAAAAACTGTTTTTT. It specifies CASRPFGGSTNEKLFF.